The 10 T cell receptor beta chains reported below all come from one sample, sequenced in a study of PD-L1 blockade in urothelial cancer. As for time point: peripheral blood 6 weeks after treatment start. Produced via immunoSEQ multiplex PCR; TCRdb's table is partial and in-frame only. This table holds more than 60,000 clones, about 90% found once. The specimen was PBMCs, collected around atezolizumab (anti-PD-L1) treatment. These receptors all stem from a man in his sixties with urothelial cancer.

The chain carries TRBV6-6 and TRBJ2-1; 10 bases line up with TRBD2. The V segment lost 9 bases and the J segment 9 bases; nucleotides outside the gene matches: 14. This CDR3 comprises 15 residues. Germline V lookup: CDR1 MNHNY, CDR2 SVGAGI (reference sequence). The CDR3, as DNA: TGTGCCAGTATCACCGGGGCTAGCGGGAGAGCTGAGCAGTTCTTC. It is translated as CASITGASGRAEQFF.

The V and J genes are TRBV9 and TRBJ2-1; 8 bases match TRBD2. This CDR3 is built from 19 residues. V was clipped by 0 bases and J by 7 bases; unmatched bases: 18. The germline V gene has CDR1 SGDLS and CDR2 YYNGEE. CDR3 bases: TGTGCCAGCAGCGTAGGAGAAGCTAGCGGGCTACGTTTCTTGAATGAGCAGTTCTTC. Translation gives CASSVGEASGLRFLNEQFF.

The chain uses TRBV12-5 and TRBJ2-3, with D perhaps matching TRBD1 (5 bases). The CDR3 runs to 16 residues. Trimming removed 6 bases from V and 2 bases from J, with 18 bases in between. Germline CDR1 and CDR2: LGHNT and FRNRAP. The CDR3 DNA sequence: TGTGCTAGTGGACTTGGACACCTACCACCCACAGATACGCAGTATTTT. This sequence encodes CASGLGHLPPTDTQYF.

V usage is TRBV25-1 and J usage is TRBJ1-2; perhaps TRBD1 as D (5 bases). Trimming took off 10 bases at V and 4 bases at J, with 19 bases between the two ends. There are 14 residues in the CDR3. Germline CDR1 and CDR2: MGHDK and SYGVNS. Here the CDR3 reads CATGGGRTLYGYTF. CDR3 nucleotides: TGTGCCACCGGTGGCGGGAGGACACTCTATGGCTACACCTTC.

The chain combines TRBV15 with TRBJ2-7, with D maybe TRBD1 (6 bases). The CDR3 contains 15 residues. Germline CDR1 LNHNV, CDR2 YYDKDF (reference sequence). Trimming left V 0 bases short and J 3 bases short, with 12 bases between. This chain's CDR3 is CATSRDEGQLYEQYF. In DNA, the CDR3 is TGTGCCACCAGCAGAGATGAAGGACAGCTCTACGAGCAGTACTTC.

V and J are TRBV9 and TRBJ2-5, with TRBD2 matching 8 bases. Germline values: CDR1 SGDLS, CDR2 YYNGEE. There are 15 residues in the CDR3. V lost 7 bases to trimming and J lost 2 bases; unmatched junction nucleotides: 10. The CDR3 nucleotides read TGTGCCAGCGCGAGGGGTAGCGGGGAACAAGAGACCCAGTACTTC. Protein sequence: CASARGSGEQETQYF. The full variable domain, with the rest looked up from reference TRBV9 and TRBJ2-5, is DSGVTQTPKHLITATGQRVTLRCSPRSGDLSVYWYQQSLDQGLQFLIQYYNGEERAKGNILERFSAQQFPDLHSELNLSSLELGDSALYFCASARGSGEQETQYFGPGTRLLVL.

The chain links TRBV9 to TRBJ2-1; 7 bases match TRBD1. Trimming removed 3 bases from V and 7 bases from J; junction bases left unmatched: 7. The germline V gene has CDR1 SGDLS and CDR2 YYNGEE. The CDR3 totals 14 residues. CDR3 coding DNA: TGTGCCAGCAGCGCCCAGGGACAGTTGAATGAGCAGTTCTTC. Protein product: CASSAQGQLNEQFF.

The V call is TRBV30, the J call TRBJ1-5; tentative D call: TRBD1 (6 bases). The V end lost 4 bases, the J end lost 6 bases, and 19 bases lay between the germline ends. CDR3 size: 15 residues. Looked up from germline, CDR1 is GTSNPN and CDR2 is SVGIG (reference sequence). The chain's CDR3 is CAWNPGTRDGQPQHF. CDR3 in DNA: TGTGCCTGGAATCCCGGGACAAGGGACGGTCAGCCCCAGCATTTT.

J is TRBJ2-3 and V is TRBV11-3; 9 bases fit TRBD1. V lost 5 bases to trimming and J lost 7 bases; unmatched junction nucleotides: 13. Germline CDR1 reads SGHNT; CDR2 reads YENEEA. The CDR3 sequence is 16 residues long. Here the CDR3 DNA reads TGTGCCAGCAGCAAGGATCCGGGACAGGGAGGCCATACGCAGTATTTT. Encoded protein: CASSKDPGQGGHTQYF.

The V and J genes are TRBV15 and TRBJ2-3, with D hard to call. The CDR3 is 13 amino acids. Per the germline V gene, CDR1 is LNHNV and CDR2 is YYDKDF (reference sequence). V dropped 0 bases and J dropped 3 bases, with 4 bases sitting between them. The CDR3, as DNA: TGTGCCACCAGCAGAGATTTAACAGATACGCAGTATTTT. Encoded protein: CATSRDLTDTQYF.